The present TCR beta chain was sequenced within a study of blood T cell repertoires in COVID-19. Study context: COVID-19 samples collected from the United States, Italy and Spain covered acute and convalescent phases. From T cells, B-cell-depleted T cells, or PBMCs came the material, which was cDNA or gDNA.

The CDR3 consists of 13 residues. V was clipped by 2 bases and J by 4 bases, with 8 bases between them. CDR1 and CDR2 (germline): KGHSH, LQKENI. In the study's own analysis: From reference gene primer amplification, estimates of nucleated cell counts were derived. Here immunoSEQ multiplex PCR was the method, and the copy in TCRdb shows in-frame clones only, minus some. D and trimming were read from the DNA, whereas the V and J calls and clone size are those reported in that table. This sample has roughly 410,000 clones, with around 87% found just once. Enrolment of Seattle patients took place during active infection, and they were followed longitudinally.

The sample consisted of peripheral blood. The origin of this receptor is a woman aged 55-70 years with COVID-19, enrolled during active disease. The V call is TRBV18, the J call TRBJ1-2; possible D gene TRBD1, 6 bases. The CDR3 region is CASSPLQGYGYTF. CDR3 DNA sequence: TGTGCCAGCTCACCATTACAGGGCTATGGCTACACCTTC.